Many counts were recorded for the clone carrying this TCR beta chain. The sample originates from a study of T cells after yellow fever vaccination. In the study overall: Fractions of limited cellularity were prepared by means of SMART-Seq v4 Ultra Low Input.

TCRdb reprocessed the 5' RACE reads with MiXCR, giving one entry per CDR3 protein. The sample consists of about 45,000 distinct CDR3 sequences, 6.5% to 8.5% of them appearing once. Germline assignment: CDR1 DFQATT and CDR2 SNEGSKA (reference sequence). Trimming cost V 5 bases and J 6 bases, with 17 bases left between them. This CDR3 region has 13 residues. The specimen comprised CD8+ T cells not binding an NS4B(214-222) dextramer, sorted from PBMCs, sampled 45 days after the yellow fever booster vaccination. The sequence derives from a young man who received the YFV17D yellow fever vaccine. The chain couples TRBV20-1 to TRBJ2-7; D ambiguous. In DNA, the CDR3 is TGCAGTGCTGTGACCCCTCTGACTCGCGAGCAGTACTTC. Residues: CSAVTPLTREQYF.